The 2 T cell receptor beta chains presented below share a single source sample, sequenced in a study of blood T cells in healthy people across ages. With a J-beta primer mix and a sample-barcoded 5' primer, a second PCR ran roughly 7 to 11 cycles. TCRdb ran MiXCR on the 5' RACE reads and lists one entry per CDR3 protein. The data show some 640,000 distinct CDR3 sequences, with around 48% seen just once and about 32% held by the top ten. Material for sequencing was blood. All receptors come from a woman aged 55-69 years in good health.

The chain employs TRBV5-1 and TRBJ1-4; 9 bases match TRBD1. The V gene end was trimmed by 4 bases and the J gene end by 6 bases; junction bases not matched to a gene: 7. The CDR3 sequence is 15 residues long. CDR1 is SGHRS and CDR2 is YFSETQ in the germline V gene. The CDR3 reads CASSVPGQGDEKLFF. The CDR3 DNA reads TGCGCCAGCAGCGTCCCGGGACAGGGTGATGAAAAACTGTTTTTT.

The table lists this clonotype with a few counts. The chain joins TRBV18 to TRBJ1-6, with unresolved D. The germline gives CDR1 KGHSH, CDR2 LQKENI. This CDR3 spans 16 amino acids. Trimming pared 1 base from V and 6 bases from J, leaving 13 bases between. The CDR3 reads CASSPRSRATNSPLHF. The CDR3, as DNA: TGTGCCAGCTCACCACGATCGCGGGCAACTAATTCACCCCTCCACTTT.